This T cell receptor beta chain was found in a study of blood T cell repertoires in COVID-19. About the study: T cells, B-cell-depleted T cells, or PBMCs supplied cDNA or gDNA.

In the original workflow: Estimated nucleated cell counts came from reference gene primer amplification. The assay was immunoSEQ multiplex PCR, and TCRdb's table has in-frame clones only and misses some. V and J calls and clone size are as listed in that table; D and trimming were resolved from the DNA. This sample carries 97,000 or so clones, roughly 82% of them seen once, and the ten largest clones take roughly 4.4%. Trimming left V 4 bases short and J 5 bases short, with 15 bases between. This CDR3 has 15 residues. Germline V gives CDR1 MNHNS, CDR2 SASEGT. The source material was peripheral blood. The J gene is TRBJ1-5, the V gene TRBV6-1, with D maybe TRBD1 (5 bases). This receptor was identified in a human donor in a cohort sampled during active COVID-19. This CDR3 is CASSGAGSGDQPQHF. The DNA of the CDR3 is TGTGCCAGCAGTGGAGCAGGGTCGGGGGATCAGCCCCAGCATTTT.